This TCR beta chain was captured in a study of blood T cell repertoires in COVID-19. Across the study: Spain, Italy and the United States supplied samples that represented acute and convalescent COVID-19. From T cells, B-cell-depleted T cells, or PBMCs came the material, which was cDNA or gDNA.

CDR1 and CDR2 from the germline V gene are LGHDT and YNNKEL (reference sequence). Trimming left V 2 bases short and J 6 bases short, with 19 bases between. The CDR3 extends over 16 amino acids. Study processing details: It was from reference gene primer amplification that nucleated cell counts were estimated. The protocol was immunoSEQ multiplex PCR, while the TCRdb copy is restricted to in-frame clones and leaves out a portion. Clonal size and the V and J genes are those of that table, whereas D and trimming came from the DNA. This repertoire shows under 300,000 clones, around 90% found once; its top ten account for 0.94%.

The sequencing sample was made of peripheral blood. The rearrangement links TRBV3-1 (or the pseudogene TRBV3-2) to TRBJ1-1; D is possibly TRBD1 (5 bases). The sequence derives from a woman aged 40 to 55 who had recovered from COVID-19. CDR3 bases: TGTGCCAGCAGCCAATTTTCGGCCAGGGATTCCGCTGAAGCTTTCTTT. Amino acids: CASSQFSARDSAEAFF.